These T cell receptor beta chains were read from a single sample in a study of T cells in localized non-small cell lung cancer. The assay was immunoSEQ multiplex PCR, and TCRdb's table has in-frame clones only and misses some. The sample yields some 24,000 clones, more than 85% seen once. Material: peripheral blood, obtained before any cancer treatment. The receptors originated from a woman aged 40 to 75 with stage I lung adenocarcinoma. CDR3s include the opening cysteine and the closing phenylalanine or tryptophan. Fields, in order: J gene, V gene, D gene, clone size, CDR3 protein, CDR3 DNA. A D gene is named only where the DNA matches it firmly. Clone size is shown for a subset of rows, as once, few, many or a class of expanded clone.

J: TRBJ1-4; V: TRBV5-5; D: NA; size: NA; CDR3: CASRIGATNEKLFF; DNA: TGTGCCAGCAGGATAGGGGCAACTAATGAAAAACTGTTTTTT
J: TRBJ2-2; V: TRBV30; D: NA; size: NA; CDR3: CAFPGELFF; DNA: TGTGCCTTCCCCGGGGAGCTGTTTTTT
J: TRBJ2-1; V: TRBV15; D: NA; size: once; CDR3: CATSRGGQGGYNEQFF; DNA: TGTGCCACCAGCAGAGGGGGGCAGGGGGGTTACAATGAGCAGTTCTTC
J: TRBJ2-1; V: TRBV7-7; D: NA; size: NA; CDR3: CASSSGGREQFF; DNA: TGTGCCAGCAGCTCCGGCGGGCGTGAGCAGTTCTTC
J: TRBJ2-7; V: TRBV18; D: TRBD1; size: NA; CDR3: CASSPGRGYEQYF; DNA: TGTGCCAGCTCACCCGGCAGGGGGTACGAGCAGTACTTC
J: TRBJ2-3; V: TRBV27; D: NA; size: NA; CDR3: CASSPGSKFTDTQYF; DNA: TGTGCCAGCAGCCCCGGGAGTAAGTTCACAGATACGCAGTATTTT
J: TRBJ1-2; V: TRBV18; D: TRBD1; size: once; CDR3: CASSPRTGEDLGYTF; DNA: TGTGCCAGCTCACCAAGGACAGGGGAGGATTTGGGCTACACCTTC
J: TRBJ2-2; V: TRBV9; D: TRBD1; size: NA; CDR3: CASNDRVGTGELFF; DNA: TGTGCCAGCAACGACAGGGTCGGCACCGGGGAGCTGTTTTTT
J: TRBJ1-6; V: TRBV4-1; D: TRBD1; size: NA; CDR3: CASSRETGGGSPLHF; DNA: TGCGCCAGCAGCCGAGAGACAGGGGGCGGTTCACCCCTCCACTTT
J: TRBJ1-2; V: TRBV28; D: NA; size: NA; CDR3: CASSLLVGADWGYTF; DNA: TGTGCCAGCAGTTTATTAGTTGGGGCGGATTGGGGCTACACCTTC
J: TRBJ2-3; V: TRBV29-1; D: TRBD2; size: once; CDR3: CSVRTRTSGSGRDTQYF; DNA: TGCAGCGTGCGTACCAGGACTAGCGGGAGTGGGCGGGATACGCAGTATTTT
J: TRBJ2-3; V: TRBV11-2; D: NA; size: NA; CDR3: CASSPQADTQYF; DNA: TGTGCCAGCAGTCCGCAGGCGGATACGCAGTATTTT
J: TRBJ1-4; V: TRBV27; D: NA; size: NA; CDR3: CASRPQLTGREKLFF; DNA: TGTGCCAGCAGACCGCAACTTACTGGGCGGGAAAAACTGTTTTTT
J: TRBJ2-3; V: TRBV19; D: TRBD2; size: once; CDR3: CASSRGTSGADTQYF; DNA: TGTGCCAGTAGTAGAGGGACTAGCGGGGCAGATACGCAGTATTTT
J: TRBJ2-7; V: TRBV4-1; D: NA; size: NA; CDR3: CASSQATAGYEQYF; DNA: TGCGCCAGCAGCCAAGCCACCGCCGGCTACGAGCAGTACTTC
J: TRBJ2-4; V: TRBV30; D: NA; size: once; CDR3: CAWGWASAKNIQYF; DNA: TGTGCCTGGGGCTGGGCTAGTGCCAAAAACATTCAGTACTTC
J: TRBJ2-7; V: TRBV28; D: NA; size: NA; CDR3: CASSPLQGGYEQYF; DNA: TGTGCCAGCAGTCCCCTGCAGGGCGGCTACGAGCAGTACTTC
J: TRBJ2-2; V: TRBV29-1; D: NA; size: NA; CDR3: CSVQISGELFF; DNA: TGCAGCGTTCAAATTTCCGGGGAGCTGTTTTTT
J: TRBJ2-2; V: TRBV29-1; D: NA; size: NA; CDR3: CSVRGYTGELFF; DNA: TGCAGCGTTCGGGGTTACACCGGGGAGCTGTTTTTT
J: TRBJ2-7; V: TRBV7-9; D: TRBD1; size: NA; CDR3: CASSLRDRYEQYF; DNA: TGTGCCAGCAGCTTACGGGACAGGTACGAGCAGTACTTC
J: TRBJ2-7; V: TRBV28; D: TRBD1; size: NA; CDR3: CASRGQPIYEQYF; DNA: TGTGCCAGCAGGGGACAGCCGATCTACGAGCAGTACTTC
J: TRBJ2-5; V: TRBV28; D: TRBD1; size: NA; CDR3: CASSSQQGPQETQYF; DNA: TGTGCCAGCAGTTCCCAACAGGGGCCCCAAGAGACCCAGTACTTC
J: TRBJ2-7; V: TRBV21-1; D: NA; size: NA; CDR3: CASSKGQDPYEQYF; DNA: TGTGCCAGCAGCAAAGGACAGGACCCCTACGAGCAGTACTTC
J: TRBJ2-4; V: TRBV6-6; D: NA; size: NA; CDR3: CASSYQRRLDIQYF; DNA: TGTGCCAGCAGTTACCAGCGGAGGCTTGACATTCAGTACTTC
J: TRBJ2-2; V: TRBV6-4; D: TRBD2; size: NA; CDR3: CASSDTSGSTGELFF; DNA: TGTGCCAGCAGTGACACTAGCGGGAGCACCGGGGAGCTGTTTTTT
J: TRBJ1-4; V: TRBV30; D: NA; size: once; CDR3: CAWSVQIEWRRGNEKLFF; DNA: TGTGCCTGGAGTGTACAAATAGAGTGGCGGCGGGGGAATGAAAAACTGTTTTTT
J: TRBJ2-1; V: TRBV18; D: NA; size: NA; CDR3: CASSPRDEQFF; DNA: TGTGCCAGCTCACCGCGAGATGAGCAGTTCTTC
J: TRBJ2-5; V: TRBV21-1; D: NA; size: NA; CDR3: CASSKERGDRRGVETQYF; DNA: TGTGCCAGCAGCAAAGAGCGTGGAGACAGGAGGGGGGTAGAGACCCAGTACTTC
J: TRBJ1-5; V: TRBV7-9; D: NA; size: few; CDR3: CASSFTSAGDQPQHF; DNA: TGTGCCAGCAGCTTTACATCAGCTGGGGATCAGCCCCAGCATTTT
J: TRBJ2-7; V: TRBV27; D: NA; size: NA; CDR3: CASSWDDSYEQYF; DNA: TGTGCCAGCAGTTGGGACGACTCCTACGAGCAGTACTTC
J: TRBJ2-1; V: TRBV19; D: NA; size: NA; CDR3: CASNVGVGNEQFF; DNA: TGTGCCAGTAACGTGGGAGTCGGCAATGAGCAGTTCTTC
J: TRBJ2-7; V: TRBV5-6; D: NA; size: NA; CDR3: CASGRVEGSHYEQYF; DNA: TGTGCCAGCGGCCGGGTTGAGGGATCGCATTACGAGCAGTACTTC
J: TRBJ2-7; V: TRBV7-2; D: TRBD1; size: NA; CDR3: CASSLSGTGPYEQYF; DNA: TGTGCCAGCAGCCTCTCCGGGACAGGACCCTACGAGCAGTACTTC
J: TRBJ2-4; V: TRBV15; D: NA; size: NA; CDR3: CATSRDRMTADIQYF; DNA: TGTGCCACCAGCAGAGATCGAATGACCGCAGACATTCAGTACTTC
J: TRBJ2-7; V: TRBV2; D: NA; size: once; CDR3: CASSGSPYEQYF; DNA: TGTGCCAGCAGCGGGAGCCCCTACGAGCAGTACTTC
J: TRBJ1-2; V: TRBV5-1; D: TRBD1; size: NA; CDR3: CASNSGQGANYGYTF; DNA: TGCGCCAGCAACTCGGGACAGGGGGCCAACTATGGCTACACCTTC
J: TRBJ1-5; V: TRBV6-6; D: NA; size: NA; CDR3: CASSLNNNQPQHF; DNA: TGTGCCAGCAGTTTAAACAACAATCAGCCCCAGCATTTT